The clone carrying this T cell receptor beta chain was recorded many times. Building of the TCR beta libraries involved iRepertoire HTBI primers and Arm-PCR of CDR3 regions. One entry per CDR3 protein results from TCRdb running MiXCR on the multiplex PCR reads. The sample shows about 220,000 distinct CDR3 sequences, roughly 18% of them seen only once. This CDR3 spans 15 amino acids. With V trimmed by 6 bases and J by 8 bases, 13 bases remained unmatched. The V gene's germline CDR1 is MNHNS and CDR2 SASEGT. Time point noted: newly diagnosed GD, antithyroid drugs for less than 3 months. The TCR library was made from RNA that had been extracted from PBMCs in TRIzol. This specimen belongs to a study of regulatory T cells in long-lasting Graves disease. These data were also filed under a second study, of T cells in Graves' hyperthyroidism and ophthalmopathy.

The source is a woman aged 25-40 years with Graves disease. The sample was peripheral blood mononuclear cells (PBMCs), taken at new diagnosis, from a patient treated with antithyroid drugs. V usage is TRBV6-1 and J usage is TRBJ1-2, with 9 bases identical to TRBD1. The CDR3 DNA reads TGTGCCAGCAGCACTCCCCTGGGACAGGGTCGCGGCTACACCTTC. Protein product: CASSTPLGQGRGYTF.